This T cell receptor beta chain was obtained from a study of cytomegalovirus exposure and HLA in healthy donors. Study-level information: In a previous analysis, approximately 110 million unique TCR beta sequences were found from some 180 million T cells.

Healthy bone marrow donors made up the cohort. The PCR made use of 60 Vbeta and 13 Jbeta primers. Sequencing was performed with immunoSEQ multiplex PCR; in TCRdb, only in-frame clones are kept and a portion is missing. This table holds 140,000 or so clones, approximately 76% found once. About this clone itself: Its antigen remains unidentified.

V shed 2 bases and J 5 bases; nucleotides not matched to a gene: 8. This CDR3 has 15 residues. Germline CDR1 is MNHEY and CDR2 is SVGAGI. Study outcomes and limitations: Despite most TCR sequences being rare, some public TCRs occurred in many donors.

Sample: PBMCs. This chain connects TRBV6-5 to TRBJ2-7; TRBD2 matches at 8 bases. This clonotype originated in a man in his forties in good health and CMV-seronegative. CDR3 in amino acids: CASSYRAGAKNEQYF. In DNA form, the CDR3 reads TGTGCCAGCAGTTACCGAGCGGGGGCTAAAAACGAGCAGTACTTC.